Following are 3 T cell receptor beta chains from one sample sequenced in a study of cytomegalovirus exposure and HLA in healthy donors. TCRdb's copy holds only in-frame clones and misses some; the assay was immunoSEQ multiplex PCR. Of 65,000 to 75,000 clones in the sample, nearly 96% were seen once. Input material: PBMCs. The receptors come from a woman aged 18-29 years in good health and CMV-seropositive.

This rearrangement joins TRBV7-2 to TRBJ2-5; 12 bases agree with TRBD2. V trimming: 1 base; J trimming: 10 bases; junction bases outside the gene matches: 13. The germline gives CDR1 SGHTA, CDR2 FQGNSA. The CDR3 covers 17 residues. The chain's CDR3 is CASSLGALAGGGGDQYF. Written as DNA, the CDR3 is TGTGCCAGCAGCTTAGGGGCCCTAGCGGGAGGGGGAGGGGACCAGTACTTC.

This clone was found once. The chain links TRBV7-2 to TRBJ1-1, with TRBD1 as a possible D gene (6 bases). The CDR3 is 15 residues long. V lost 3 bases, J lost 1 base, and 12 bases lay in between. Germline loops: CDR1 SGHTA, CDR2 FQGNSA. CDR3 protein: CASSFSGQRNTEAFF. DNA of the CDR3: TGTGCCAGCAGCTTTTCTGGACAGAGGAACACTGAAGCTTTCTTT.

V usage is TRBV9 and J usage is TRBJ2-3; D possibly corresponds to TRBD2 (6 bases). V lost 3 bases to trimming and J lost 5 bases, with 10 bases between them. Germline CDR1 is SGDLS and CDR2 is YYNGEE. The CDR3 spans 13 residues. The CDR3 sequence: CASSAGGKDTQYF. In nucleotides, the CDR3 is TGTGCCAGCAGCGCCGGCGGGAAAGATACGCAGTATTTT. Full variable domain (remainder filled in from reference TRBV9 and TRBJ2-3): DSGVTQTPKHLITATGQRVTLRCSPRSGDLSVYWYQQSLDQGLQFLIQYYNGEERAKGNILERFSAQQFPDLHSELNLSSLELGDSALYFCASSAGGKDTQYFGPGTRLTVL.